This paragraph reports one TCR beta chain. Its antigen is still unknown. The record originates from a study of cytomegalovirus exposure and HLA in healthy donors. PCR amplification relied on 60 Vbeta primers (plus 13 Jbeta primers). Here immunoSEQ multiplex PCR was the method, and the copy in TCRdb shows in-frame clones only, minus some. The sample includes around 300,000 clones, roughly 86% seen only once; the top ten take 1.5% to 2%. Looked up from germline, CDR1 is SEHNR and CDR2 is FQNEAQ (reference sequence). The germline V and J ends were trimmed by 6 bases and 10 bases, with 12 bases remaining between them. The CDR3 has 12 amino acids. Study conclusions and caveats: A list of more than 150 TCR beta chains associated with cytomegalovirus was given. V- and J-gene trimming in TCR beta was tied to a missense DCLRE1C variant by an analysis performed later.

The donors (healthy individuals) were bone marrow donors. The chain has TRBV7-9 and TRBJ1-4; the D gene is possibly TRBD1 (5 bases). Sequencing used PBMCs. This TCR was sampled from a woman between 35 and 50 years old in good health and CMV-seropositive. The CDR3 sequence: CASSLGVGKLFF. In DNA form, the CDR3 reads TGTGCCAGCAGTCTAGGGGTTGGAAAACTGTTTTTT.